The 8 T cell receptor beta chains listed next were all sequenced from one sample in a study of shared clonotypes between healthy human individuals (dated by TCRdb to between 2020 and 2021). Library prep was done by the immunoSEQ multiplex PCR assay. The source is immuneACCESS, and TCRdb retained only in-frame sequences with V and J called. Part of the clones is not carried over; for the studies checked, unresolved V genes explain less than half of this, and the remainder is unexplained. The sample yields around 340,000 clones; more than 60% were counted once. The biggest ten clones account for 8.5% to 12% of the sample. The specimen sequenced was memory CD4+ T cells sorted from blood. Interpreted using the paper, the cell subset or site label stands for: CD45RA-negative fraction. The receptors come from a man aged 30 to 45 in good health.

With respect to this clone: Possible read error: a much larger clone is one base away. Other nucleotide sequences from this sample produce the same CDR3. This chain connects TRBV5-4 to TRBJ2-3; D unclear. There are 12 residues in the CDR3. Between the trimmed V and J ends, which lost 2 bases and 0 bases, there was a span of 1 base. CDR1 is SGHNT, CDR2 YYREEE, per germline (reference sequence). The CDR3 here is CASSFSTDTQYF. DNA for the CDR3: TGTGCCAGCAGCTTTAGCACAGATACGCAGTATTTT.

The chain's CDR3 is CASGGQGNNEQFF. The CDR3 DNA sequence: TGTGCCAGCGGGGGACAGGGGAACAATGAGCAGTTCTTC. V and J are TRBV7-9 and TRBJ2-1, with 10 bases lining up with TRBD1. CDR1 is SEHNR and CDR2 is FQNEAQ in the germline V gene (reference sequence). The CDR3 is 13 amino acids. Germline trimming cut 8 bases from V and 5 bases from J; bases unmatched to any gene: 3.

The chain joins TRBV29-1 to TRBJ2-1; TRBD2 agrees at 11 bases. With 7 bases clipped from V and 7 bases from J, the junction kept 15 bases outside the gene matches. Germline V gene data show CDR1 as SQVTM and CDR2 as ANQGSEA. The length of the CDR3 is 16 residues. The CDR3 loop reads CSAAGLAGTERNEQFF. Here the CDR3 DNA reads TGCAGCGCTGCCGGACTAGCGGGCACAGAGAGGAATGAGCAGTTCTTC.

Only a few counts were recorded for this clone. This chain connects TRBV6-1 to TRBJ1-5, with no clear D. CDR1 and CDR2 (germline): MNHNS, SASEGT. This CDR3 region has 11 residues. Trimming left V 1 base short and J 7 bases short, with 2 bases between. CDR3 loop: CASSEVQPQHF. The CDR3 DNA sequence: TGTGCCAGCAGTGAAGTACAGCCCCAGCATTTT.

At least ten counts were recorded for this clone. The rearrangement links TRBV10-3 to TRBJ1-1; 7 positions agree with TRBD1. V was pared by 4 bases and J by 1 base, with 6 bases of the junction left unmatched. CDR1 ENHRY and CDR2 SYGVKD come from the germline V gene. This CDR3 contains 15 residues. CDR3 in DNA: TGTGCCATCAGTGGACAGGGAGCATGGAACACTGAAGCTTTCTTT. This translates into CAISGQGAWNTEAFF.

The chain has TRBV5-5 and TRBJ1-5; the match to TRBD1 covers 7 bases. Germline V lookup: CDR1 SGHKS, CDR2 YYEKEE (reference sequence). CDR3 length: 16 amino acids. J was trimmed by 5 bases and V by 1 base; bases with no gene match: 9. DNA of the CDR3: TGTGCCAGCAGCTTGAAAACGGACAGGACCTATCAGCCCCAGCATTTT. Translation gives CASSLKTDRTYQPQHF.

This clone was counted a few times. The CDR3, as DNA: TGTGCCAGCAGTACAGCAGGGGGGGCAAATCAGCCCCAGCATTTT. Translation: CASSTAGGANQPQHF. This rearrangement joins TRBV28 to TRBJ1-5, with 7 positions matching TRBD1. The germline CDR1 and CDR2 sequences are MDHEN and SYDVKM. J lost 4 bases, V lost 5 bases, and 8 bases had no gene match. The CDR3 has 15 residues.

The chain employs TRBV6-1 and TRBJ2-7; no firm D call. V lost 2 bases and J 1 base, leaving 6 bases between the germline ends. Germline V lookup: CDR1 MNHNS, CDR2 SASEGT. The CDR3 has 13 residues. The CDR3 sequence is CASSENPSYEQYF. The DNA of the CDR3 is TGTGCCAGCAGTGAAAATCCGTCCTACGAGCAGTACTTC.